This T cell receptor (beta chain) was obtained from a study of CD8 T cells in Susac syndrome. Sequencing of TCR beta was carried out in blood CD8+ and CD4+ T cells. Negative isolation yielded CD8+ and CD4+ T cells; FACS enriched TEMRA cells. V dropped 4 bases and J dropped 2 bases, with 11 bases sitting between them. CDR1 and CDR2 from the germline V gene are SQVTM and ANQGSEA. CDR3 length: 13 amino acids. An input of roughly 0.5 to 1 ug of RNA was subjected to reverse transcription using random hexamers. The method of amplification for TCR beta CDR3 was immunoSEQ multiplex PCR, covering 54 Vbeta and 13 Jbeta. TCRdb reanalysed the immunoSEQ multiplex PCR reads using MiXCR and keeps one entry per CDR3 protein. The sample records hundreds of thousands of distinct CDR3 sequences, 80% to 95% being singletons.

This chain links TRBV29-1 with TRBJ2-5; D remains unclear. The origin of this receptor is a human donor with multiple sclerosis. Sequenced: CD8+ T cells from PBMCs. For the CDR3, the DNA is TGCAGCGTTGTTCCCAATAGACAAGAGACCCAGTACTTC. It is translated as CSVVPNRQETQYF.